Here is one T cell receptor beta chain with its context. Its antigen is unidentified. The data were obtained in a study of response to subunit inactivated influenza vaccine. Regarding the study as a whole: The authors put forward the suggestion that each seasonal influenza vaccination may bring in only a limited number of new T cells.

TCRdb reprocessed the RT-PCR reads with MiXCR, giving one entry per CDR3 protein. The sample consists of over 400,000 distinct CDR3 sequences, 13% of them appearing once. CDR1 and CDR2 (germline): LGHNA, YNFKEQ. This CDR3 spans 16 amino acids. The V gene lost 0 bases and the J gene lost 0 bases, with 9 bases spanning the gap. J is TRBJ1-5 and V is TRBV4-2, with D possibly matching TRBD1 (6 bases). The sequencing used PBMCs from blood, collected more than 35 days after vaccination. The sequence came from a man aged 45-65 years who received an inactivated influenza vaccine. For the CDR3, the DNA is TGTGCCAGCAGCCAAGATGCAGGGGTTAGCAATCAGCCCCAGCATTTT. Translating it yields CASSQDAGVSNQPQHF.